The 28 T cell receptor beta chains below were found in one sample sequenced in a study of cytomegalovirus exposure and HLA in healthy donors. 13 Jbeta primers and 60 Vbeta primers were used for the PCR. Generated by immunoSEQ multiplex PCR, the TCRdb table keeps only in-frame clones and is missing some. The sample records about 150,000 clones, over 65% being singletons. Material for sequencing was PBMCs. Receptors originate from a man aged 40-49 years in good health and CMV-seropositive.

J is TRBJ1-1 and V is TRBV7-9, with TRBD1 as a possible D gene (5 bases). The CDR3 contains 15 residues. CDR1 and CDR2 from the germline V gene are SEHNR and FQNEAQ (reference sequence). Trimming stripped 5 bases from V and 4 bases from J, with 17 bases between. DNA of the CDR3: TGTGCCAGCAGCCCAGGAGGGATTGGGGGCACTGAAGCTTTCTTT. It translates to CASSPGGIGGTEAFF.

The table lists this clone with a count of one. This chain connects TRBV5-1 to TRBJ2-7, with 10 positions matching TRBD1. V gave up 4 bases and J gave up 0 bases; unmatched junction bases: 7. Germline V gene lookup returns CDR1 SGHRS and CDR2 YFSETQ. The CDR3 totals 16 residues. For the CDR3, the DNA is TGCGCCAGCAGCGTGACAGGGGGCGTTGACTCCTACGAGCAGTACTTC. This sequence encodes CASSVTGGVDSYEQYF.

This rearrangement joins TRBV10-1 to TRBJ2-2; D is undetermined. Germline CDR1 and CDR2: WNHNN and SYGVQD (reference sequence). The CDR3 spans 12 residues. V was pared by 2 bases and J by 6 bases, with 4 bases between. In DNA, the CDR3 is TGCGCCAGCAGTGAGGGAGCCGGGGAGCTGTTTTTT. It specifies CASSEGAGELFF.

The chain couples TRBV27 to TRBJ1-5; perhaps TRBD1 as D (6 bases). Germline CDR1 and CDR2: MNHEY and SMNVEV (reference sequence). The CDR3 is 16 amino acids. Trimming stripped 2 bases from V and 4 bases from J, with 15 bases between. CDR3 in DNA: TGTGCCAGCAGTTTAAATGGGGGAGGGGGTAATCAGCCCCAGCATTTT. Residues: CASSLNGGGGNQPQHF.

This clone was counted once. V gene TRBV7-9 combines with J gene TRBJ2-1; the D gene is possibly TRBD2 (6 bases). With 5 bases removed from V and 9 bases from J, the gap between germline ends came to 23 bases. From germline, CDR1 is SEHNR and CDR2 FQNEAQ (reference sequence). The CDR3 loop spans 16 amino acids. The CDR3 nucleotides read TGTGCCAGCAGCGCAACCTGGGGACTTCGGAGTGGTGAGCAGTTCTTC. Its translation is CASSATWGLRSGEQFF.

V is TRBV5-1 and J is TRBJ2-7; D gene unclear. The CDR3 is made up of 14 amino acids. Germline loops: CDR1 SGHRS, CDR2 YFSETQ. V lost 3 bases to trimming and J lost 0 bases, with 10 bases between them. For the CDR3, the DNA is TGCGCCAGCAGCTCTGCTAGTCCCTCCTACGAGCAGTACTTC. Translated: CASSSASPSYEQYF.

V and J are TRBV28 and TRBJ2-1; 11 positions agree with TRBD2. V dropped 7 bases and J dropped 0; count of bases not matched to a gene: 8. This CDR3 comprises 17 residues. Germline values: CDR1 MDHEN, CDR2 SYDVKM. The CDR3 spells CASKVTSGASSYNEQFF. The CDR3 DNA reads as TGTGCCAGCAAAGTGACTAGCGGGGCTAGCTCCTACAATGAGCAGTTCTTC. The full variable domain, its missing parts supplied by reference TRBV28 and TRBJ2-1, is DVKVTQSSRYLVKRTGEKVFLECVQDMDHENMFWYRQDPGLGLRLIYFSYDVKMKEKGDIPEGYSVSREKKERFSLILESASTNQTSMYLCASKVTSGASSYNEQFFGPGTRLTVL.

V usage is TRBV9 and J usage is TRBJ2-2; D might be TRBD1 (6 bases). This CDR3 region has 14 residues. V was cut by 3 bases and J by 6 bases, with 12 bases left in between. The germline gives CDR1 SGDLS, CDR2 YYNGEE. The CDR3 reads CASSASQGPGELFF. CDR3 bases: TGTGCCAGCAGCGCCTCTCAGGGGCCCGGGGAGCTGTTTTTT.

This clone appeared once. The chain couples TRBV7-8 to TRBJ2-5; 13 positions agree with TRBD2. V dropped 9 bases and J dropped 7; count of bases not matched to a gene: 5. Germline V gene lookup returns CDR1 SGHVS and CDR2 FQNEAQ. The CDR3 has 13 residues. The CDR3 DNA sequence: TGTGCCAGGGGGACTAGCGGGACCGGGACCCAGTACTTC. This sequence encodes CARGTSGTGTQYF.

The chain joins TRBV19 to TRBJ2-5; TRBD2 is a possible D gene (6 bases). The CDR3 loop spans 12 amino acids. V lost 5 bases, J lost 8 bases, and 12 bases lay in between. Germline values: CDR1 LNHDA, CDR2 SQIVND (reference sequence). In DNA, the CDR3 is TGTGCCAGTAGTCCCCGGGGAGGCACCCAGTACTTC. Translating gives CASSPRGGTQYF.

The chain joins TRBV6-6 to TRBJ2-5; 12 bases match TRBD2. J was trimmed by 5 bases and V by 6 bases; bases with no gene match: 7. Germline CDR1 and CDR2: MNHNY and SVGAGI (reference sequence). CDR3 length: 15 residues. The CDR3 loop is CASRETSGSRETQYF. Here the CDR3 DNA reads TGTGCCAGCAGGGAGACTAGCGGGAGCCGGGAGACCCAGTACTTC.

The J gene is TRBJ2-5, the V gene TRBV7-9; 9 bases line up with TRBD2. CDR1 is SEHNR, CDR2 FQNEAQ, per germline (reference sequence). Losses at the gene ends were 4 bases for V and 4 bases for J; bases not matched to a gene: 4. The CDR3 length is 14 residues. The DNA for the CDR3 is TGTGCCAGCAGCTCCATACTAGCGGGAGAGACCCAGTACTTC. Residues: CASSSILAGETQYF.

This rearrangement joins TRBV7-9 to TRBJ2-1; 8 nucleotides agree with TRBD2. The CDR3 contains 15 residues. Germline V CDR1 and CDR2: SEHNR, FQNEAQ (reference sequence). V was clipped by 8 bases and J by 5 bases; unmatched bases: 11. The CDR3 DNA reads TGTGCCAGCCAAAACAGCGGGAGAATGCACAATGAGCAGTTCTTC. Amino acid sequence: CASQNSGRMHNEQFF.

The chain carries TRBV11-2 and TRBJ1-3; the D is unclear. The CDR3 runs to 13 residues. CDR1 is SGHAT, CDR2 FQNNGV, per germline. V lost 5 bases, J lost 0 bases, and 5 bases lay in between. The CDR3 DNA reads TGTGCCAGCAGCCCAGGCTCTGGAAACACCATATATTTT. Translation: CASSPGSGNTIYF.

The genes are TRBV28 and TRBJ1-4; 7 bases are a match to TRBD1. The junction had 6 bases not matched to a gene; V was cut back by 5 bases and J by 3 bases. This CDR3 has 15 residues. Germline-derived CDR1 and CDR2 are MDHEN and SYDVKM. The CDR3 bases are TGTGCCAGCAGTGAGCGGGGGACAGCTAATGAAAAACTGTTTTTT. The encoded protein is CASSERGTANEKLFF. Full variable domain (outside the CDR3, taken from reference TRBV28 and TRBJ1-4): DVKVTQSSRYLVKRTGEKVFLECVQDMDHENMFWYRQDPGLGLRLIYFSYDVKMKEKGDIPEGYSVSREKKERFSLILESASTNQTSMYLCASSERGTANEKLFFGSGTQLSVL.

This sequence joins TRBV4-1 and TRBJ2-7; no clear D. V was trimmed by 4 bases and J by 4 bases, leaving 14 bases between them. The CDR3 spans 14 residues. Looked up from germline, CDR1 is MGHRA and CDR2 is YSYEKL. CDR3 amino acids: CASSLGSSLYEQYF. CDR3 nucleotide sequence: TGCGCCAGCAGCCTCGGTTCATCCCTTTACGAGCAGTACTTC.

This clone appeared a few times. The J gene is TRBJ2-7, the V gene TRBV7-9, with 9 nucleotides matching TRBD1. The CDR3 runs 17 residues. J lost 1 base, V lost 5 bases, and 12 bases had no gene match. Germline V gene sequence: CDR1 SEHNR, CDR2 FQNEAQ (reference sequence). CDR3 region: CASSPTPGQGSSYEQYF. The CDR3 nucleotides read TGTGCCAGCAGCCCAACCCCAGGACAGGGGTCGTCCTACGAGCAGTACTTC.

This rearrangement joins TRBV5-4 to TRBJ2-7; 7 nucleotides agree with TRBD2. J lost 6 bases, V lost 0 bases, and 3 bases had no gene match. This CDR3 is 13 amino acids long. Germline CDR1 SGHNT, CDR2 YYREEE (reference sequence). This CDR3 reads CASSLAGGSEQYF. The CDR3 region has the DNA TGTGCCAGCAGCTTGGCGGGGGGTTCCGAGCAGTACTTC.

The V gene is TRBV29-1, the J gene TRBJ2-3; 7 nucleotides agree with TRBD2. The V gene end was trimmed by 4 bases and the J gene end by 2 bases; junction bases not matched to a gene: 12. This CDR3 is built from 16 residues. Germline V CDR1 and CDR2: SQVTM, ANQGSEA. CDR3 amino acids: CSVASGAGSLTDTQYF. For the CDR3, the DNA is TGCAGCGTTGCTTCGGGAGCGGGGAGTCTCACAGATACGCAGTATTTT.

The chain links TRBV5-8 to TRBJ2-2, with TRBD2 matching over 7 bases. Looked up from germline, CDR1 is SGHTS and CDR2 is YDEGEE. The ends lost 5 bases at V and 2 bases at J; junction bases unmatched: 6. This CDR3 spans 15 amino acids. The CDR3: CASSFSGGNTGELFF. CDR3 sequence (DNA): TGTGCCAGCAGTTTCTCGGGAGGAAACACCGGGGAGCTGTTTTTT. Variable domain in full (rest from reference TRBV5-8 and TRBJ2-2): EAGVTQSPTHLIKTRGQQATLRCSPISGHTSVYWYQQALGLGLQFLLWYDEGEERNRGNFPPRFSGRQFPNYSSELNVNALELEDSALYLCASSFSGGNTGELFFGEGSRLTVL.

J is TRBJ1-4 and V is TRBV2; 8 nucleotides match TRBD1. CDR3 size: 14 residues. Germline lookup yields CDR1 SNHLY and CDR2 FYNNEI. Trimming took 6 bases from V and 8 from J; bases not matched to a gene: 8. DNA for the CDR3: TGTGCCAGCAGGGAACAGGGGGTTGGGGAAAAACTGTTTTTT. Its translation is CASREQGVGEKLFF.

The chain employs TRBV6-5 and TRBJ2-4; maybe TRBD2 (8 bases). From germline, CDR1 is MNHEY and CDR2 SVGAGI. This CDR3 comprises 13 residues. Trimming pared 8 bases from V and 12 bases from J, leaving 20 bases between. This CDR3 reads CASATAGGDSQYF. CDR3 coding DNA: TGTGCCAGCGCCACAGCCGGGGGGGACAGTCAGTACTTC.

This chain joins TRBV18 and TRBJ1-1, with 9 bases identical to TRBD1. There are 13 residues in the CDR3. Per the germline V gene, CDR1 is KGHSH and CDR2 is LQKENI. V lost 6 bases to trimming and J lost 1 base; unmatched junction nucleotides: 0. CDR3 amino acids: CASSGQGNTEAFF. The CDR3 nucleotides are TGTGCCAGCTCGGGACAGGGGAACACTGAAGCTTTCTTT.

This sequence joins TRBV11-2 and TRBJ2-7; TRBD2 aligns across 12 bases. The CDR3 sequence is 15 residues long. J was trimmed by 2 bases and V by 5 bases; bases with no gene match: 4. CDR1 is SGHAT, CDR2 FQNNGV, per germline. This CDR3 is CASSPRTSGTYEQYF. In DNA, the CDR3 is TGTGCCAGCAGCCCAAGGACTAGCGGGACCTACGAGCAGTACTTC.

This clone has a handful of counts. V usage is TRBV28 and J usage is TRBJ1-2, with a weak D call TRBD1 (5 bases). Trimming shortened V by 7 bases and J by 2 bases, and 11 bases separated the two germline ends. In germline, CDR1 is MDHEN, CDR2 SYDVKM. There are 13 residues in the CDR3. CDR3: CASIPAGNYGYTF. The CDR3 DNA follows: TGTGCCAGCATACCCGCAGGGAACTATGGCTACACCTTC.

The chain carries TRBV28 and TRBJ1-5, with D tentatively TRBD1 (5 bases). CDR1 and CDR2 from the germline V gene are MDHEN and SYDVKM. This CDR3 region has 15 residues. V lost 9 bases and J lost 3, with 18 bases in between. CDR3 amino acids: CARATGVTVNQPQHF. For the CDR3, the DNA is TGTGCCAGAGCCACGGGGGTGACCGTCAATCAGCCCCAGCATTTT.

V usage is TRBV28 and J usage is TRBJ2-1, with D maybe TRBD1 (7 bases). Germline-derived CDR1 and CDR2 are MDHEN and SYDVKM. V was pared by 4 bases and J by 4 bases, with 20 bases between. This CDR3 comprises 17 residues. CDR3 sequence: CASSWGLTGEAYNEQFF. CDR3 coding DNA: TGTGCCAGCAGTTGGGGATTAACAGGGGAGGCGTACAATGAGCAGTTCTTC.

The chain employs TRBV7-2 and TRBJ1-1; D gene unclear. Trimming cost V 2 bases and J 10 bases, with 14 bases left between them. Germline V gene data show CDR1 as SGHTA and CDR2 as FQGNSA. This CDR3 comprises 13 residues. CDR3 in amino acids: CASSLSSKSLAFF. The CDR3 DNA is TGTGCCAGCAGCTTATCTTCCAAGAGTTTAGCTTTCTTT.